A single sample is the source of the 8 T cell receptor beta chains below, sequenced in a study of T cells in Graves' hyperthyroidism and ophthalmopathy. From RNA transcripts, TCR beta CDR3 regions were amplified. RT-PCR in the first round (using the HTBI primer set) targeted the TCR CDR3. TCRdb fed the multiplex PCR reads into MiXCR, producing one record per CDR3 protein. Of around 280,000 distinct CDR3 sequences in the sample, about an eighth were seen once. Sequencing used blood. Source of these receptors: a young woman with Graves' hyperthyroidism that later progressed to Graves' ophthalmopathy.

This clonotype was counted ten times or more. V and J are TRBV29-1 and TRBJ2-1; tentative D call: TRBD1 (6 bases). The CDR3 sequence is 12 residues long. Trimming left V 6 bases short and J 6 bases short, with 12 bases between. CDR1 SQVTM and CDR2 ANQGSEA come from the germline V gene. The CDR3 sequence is CSVGQFSNEQFF. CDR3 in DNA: TGCAGCGTCGGACAGTTCAGCAATGAGCAGTTCTTC.

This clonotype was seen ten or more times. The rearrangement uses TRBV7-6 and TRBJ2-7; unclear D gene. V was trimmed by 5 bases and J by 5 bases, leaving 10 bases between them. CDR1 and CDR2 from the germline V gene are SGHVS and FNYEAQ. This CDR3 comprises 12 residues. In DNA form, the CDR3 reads TGTGCCAGCAGCAAAGAAACGCACGAGCAGTACTTC. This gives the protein CASSKETHEQYF.

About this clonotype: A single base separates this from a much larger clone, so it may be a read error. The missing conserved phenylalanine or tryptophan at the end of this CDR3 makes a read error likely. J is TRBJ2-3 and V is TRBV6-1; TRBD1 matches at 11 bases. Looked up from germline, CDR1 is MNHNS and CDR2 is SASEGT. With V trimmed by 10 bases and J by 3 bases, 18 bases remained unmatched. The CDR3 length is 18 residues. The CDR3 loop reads CATPYYGTGGDLTDTQYS. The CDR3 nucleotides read TGTGCCACCCCTTATTACGGGACAGGGGGAGACTTGACAGATACGCAGTATTCT.

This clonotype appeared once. CDR3 bases: TGTGCCTGGAGTAGGGGGTCGGACCAGCCCCAGCATTTT. Residues: CAWSRGSDQPQHF. The V call is TRBV30, the J call TRBJ1-5; maybe TRBD1 (6 bases). CDR3 length: 13 amino acids. V was clipped by 2 bases and J by 7 bases, with 12 bases between them. Germline CDR1 reads GTSNPN; CDR2 reads SVGIG (reference sequence).

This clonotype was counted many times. The CDR3 sequence: CASSLQVRGQPQHF. CDR3 bases: TGTGCCAGCAGCCTACAAGTCAGGGGTCAGCCCCAGCATTTT. The chain has TRBV12-3 or TRBV12-4 and TRBJ1-5; maybe TRBD1 (6 bases). The CDR3 has 14 amino acids. The V end lost 6 bases, the J end lost 6 bases, and 15 bases lay between the germline ends.

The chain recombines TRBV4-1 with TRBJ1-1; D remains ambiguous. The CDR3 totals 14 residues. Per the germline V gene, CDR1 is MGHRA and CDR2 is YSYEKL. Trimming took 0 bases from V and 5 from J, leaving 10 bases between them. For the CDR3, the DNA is TGCGCCAGCAGCCAAGATGACTGGGGAACTGAAGCTTTCTTT. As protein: CASSQDDWGTEAFF.

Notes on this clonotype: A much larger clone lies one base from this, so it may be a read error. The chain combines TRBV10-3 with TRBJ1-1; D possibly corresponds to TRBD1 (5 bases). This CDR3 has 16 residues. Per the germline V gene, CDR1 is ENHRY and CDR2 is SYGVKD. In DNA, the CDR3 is TGTGCCATCAGTGAGTCTTTGGGGCAAATGAACATTGAAGCTTTCTTT. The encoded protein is CAISESLGQMNIEAFF.

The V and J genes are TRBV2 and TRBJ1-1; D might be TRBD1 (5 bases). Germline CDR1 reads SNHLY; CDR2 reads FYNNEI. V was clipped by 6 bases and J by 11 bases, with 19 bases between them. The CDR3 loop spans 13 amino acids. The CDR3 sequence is CASSEGRGPEAFF. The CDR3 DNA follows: TGTGCCAGCAGCGAGGGGAGGGGTCCCGAGGCTTTCTTT.